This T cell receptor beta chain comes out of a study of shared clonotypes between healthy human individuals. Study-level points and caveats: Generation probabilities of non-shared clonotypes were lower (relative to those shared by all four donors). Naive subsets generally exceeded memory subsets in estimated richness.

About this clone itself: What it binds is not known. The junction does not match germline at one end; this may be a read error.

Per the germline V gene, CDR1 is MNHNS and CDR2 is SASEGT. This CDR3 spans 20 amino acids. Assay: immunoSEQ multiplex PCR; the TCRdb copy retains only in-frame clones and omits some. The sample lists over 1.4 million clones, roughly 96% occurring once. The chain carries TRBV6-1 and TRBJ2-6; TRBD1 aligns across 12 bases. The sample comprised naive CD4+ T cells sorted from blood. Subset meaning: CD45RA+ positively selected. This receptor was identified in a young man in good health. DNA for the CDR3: TGTGCCAGCAGTCAAGCCGCCTGGGACAGGGGGCGTAGTGGGGCCAACGTCCTGACTTTC. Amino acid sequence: CASSQAAWDRGRSGANVLTF.